Listed here are 14 T cell receptor beta chains from one sample, sequenced in a study of vaccination effects on CD4 cells after COVID-19. Their recognized antigens are unknown. Using immunoSEQ multiplex PCR, the repertoire was profiled, and TCRdb retains in-frame clones only, with some absent. This table holds about 79,000 clones, roughly 80% found once. Antigen-specific CD4+ T cells expanded by the ViraFEST assay with viral peptide pools were then sequenced. Investigators separated out CD4+ T cells once 10 days of culture had passed. The sample here was CD4+ T cells from PBMCs cultured with HCoV-229E spike peptides, taken before COVID-19 vaccination. The receptors stem from a human donor who received a COVID-19 vaccine.

The rearrangement uses TRBV9 and TRBJ2-5; 13 nucleotides match TRBD2. With V trimmed by 4 bases and J by 4 bases, 4 bases remained unmatched. The germline V gene encodes CDR1 SGDLS and CDR2 YYNGEE. The CDR3 extends over 15 amino acids. The CDR3 is CASSPRTSGGETQYF. The CDR3 DNA sequence: TGTGCCAGCAGCCCGAGGACTAGCGGGGGAGAGACCCAGTACTTC. Variable domain in full (rest from reference TRBV9 and TRBJ2-5): DSGVTQTPKHLITATGQRVTLRCSPRSGDLSVYWYQQSLDQGLQFLIQYYNGEERAKGNILERFSAQQFPDLHSELNLSSLELGDSALYFCASSPRTSGGETQYFGPGTRLLVL.

Only a few counts were recorded for this clone. As DNA, the CDR3 is TGCGCCAGCAGCTTGCTGGTGGGGGATGAGCAGTTCTTC. This translates into CASSLLVGDEQFF. The chain uses TRBV5-1 and TRBJ2-1; D may correspond to TRBD1 or TRBD2 (5 bases each). The CDR3 is 13 amino acids. V was cut by 1 base and J by 8 bases, with 10 bases left in between. Germline assignment: CDR1 SGHRS and CDR2 YFSETQ.

The rearrangement links TRBV6-4 to TRBJ1-6; D possibly corresponds to TRBD1 (6 bases). The CDR3 loop spans 15 amino acids. V shed 6 bases and J shed 8 bases, with 17 bases lying between them. Germline V CDR1 and CDR2: MRHNA, SNTAGT. The CDR3 loop is CASRGSGDSDSPLHF. The CDR3 DNA sequence: TGTGCCAGCAGGGGTTCAGGGGATTCGGATTCACCCCTCCACTTT.

This clone was detected only once. The chain couples TRBV7-8 to TRBJ1-2; D is ambiguous. Germline values: CDR1 SGHVS, CDR2 FQNEAQ. The length of the CDR3 is 11 residues. Trimming left V 8 bases short and J 8 bases short, with 12 bases between. The CDR3 loop is CASGREGGYTF. The CDR3 DNA is TGTGCCAGCGGGCGGGAAGGCGGCTACACCTTC.

This clone was detected only a few times. The rearrangement joins TRBV10-1 to TRBJ1-1; 7 bases line up with TRBD1. This CDR3 region has 15 residues. The V and J ends lost 6 bases and 5 bases, in that order; junction bases with no gene match: 12. Germline-derived CDR1 and CDR2 are WNHNN and SYGVQD (reference sequence). The CDR3 DNA reads as TGCGCCAGCAGGGCTAAAGGGGGCGCGGGGACTGAAGCTTTCTTT. Residues: CASRAKGGAGTEAFF.

The chain uses TRBV13 and TRBJ2-2; 7 nucleotides agree with TRBD1. The CDR3 consists of 16 residues. The germline CDR1 and CDR2 sequences are PRHDT and FYEKMQ (reference sequence). J lost 4 bases, V lost 5 bases, and 10 bases had no gene match. The CDR3 reads CASSDSGQRSTGELFF. CDR3 nucleotides: TGTGCCAGCAGCGACTCGGGACAGCGGAGCACCGGGGAGCTGTTTTTT.

The gene calls are TRBV6-1 and TRBJ2-7; 9 nucleotides line up with TRBD1. CDR1 and CDR2 (germline): MNHNS, SASEGT. The CDR3 spans 15 residues. Trimming at V came to 6 bases and at J to 4 bases, leaving 10 bases not matched to a gene. The CDR3 is CASSRGQGRFYEQYV. In nucleotides, the CDR3 is TGTGCCAGCAGCCGAGGACAGGGGAGGTTTTACGAGCAGTACGTC.

This clone was observed once. The V call is TRBV29-1, the J call TRBJ1-3, with D hard to call. V was cut by 0 bases and J by 0 bases, with 6 bases left in between. This CDR3 has 14 amino acids. Germline CDR1 reads SQVTM; CDR2 reads ANQGSEA. The CDR3 nucleotides read TGCAGCGTTGAAGATCTCCTCTCTGGAAACACCATATATTTT. Translating it yields CSVEDLLSGNTIYF.

The J gene is TRBJ1-1, the V gene TRBV6-6; D is uncertain. The CDR3 runs to 11 residues. Trimming took off 2 bases at V and 7 bases at J, with 5 bases between the two ends. Germline assignment: CDR1 MNHNY and CDR2 SVGAGI (reference sequence). The CDR3: CASSYGGEAFF. The CDR3 DNA reads TGTGCCAGCAGTTACGGCGGTGAAGCTTTCTTT.

This clone occurred a few times. This chain joins TRBV6-5 and TRBJ1-3; no firm D call. Germline V lookup: CDR1 MNHEY, CDR2 SVGAGI. Trimming pared 0 bases from V and 6 bases from J, leaving 6 bases between. The CDR3 totals 13 residues. The CDR3, as DNA: TGTGCCAGCAGTTACTCGATGTCAAACACCATATATTTT. It yields the protein CASSYSMSNTIYF.

This clone has a single count. The chain recombines TRBV6-5 with TRBJ1-1, with TRBD1 as a possible D gene (5 bases). CDR1 and CDR2 from the germline V gene are MNHEY and SVGAGI. CDR3 length: 13 residues. With 2 bases removed from V and 1 base from J, the gap between germline ends came to 5 bases. DNA of the CDR3: TGTGCCAGCAGTTACGACAGGAACACTGAAGCTTTCTTT. This translates into CASSYDRNTEAFF.

The rearrangement joins TRBV9 to TRBJ2-5; D is possibly TRBD1 or TRBD2 (5 bases each). This CDR3 is built from 14 residues. The germline V and J ends were trimmed by 2 bases and 2 bases, with 10 bases remaining between them. Germline V lookup: CDR1 SGDLS, CDR2 YYNGEE. The CDR3 DNA reads TGTGCCAGCAGCGTCGGGACCCTTCAAGAGACCCAGTACTTC. Its protein product is CASSVGTLQETQYF. Using reference TRBV9 and TRBJ2-5 for the parts outside the CDR3, the full variable domain is DSGVTQTPKHLITATGQRVTLRCSPRSGDLSVYWYQQSLDQGLQFLIQYYNGEERAKGNILERFSAQQFPDLHSELNLSSLELGDSALYFCASSVGTLQETQYFGPGTRLLVL.

This rearrangement joins TRBV3-1 (or the pseudogene TRBV3-2) to TRBJ2-7, with a possible D match to TRBD2 (6 bases). Germline CDR1 LGHDT, CDR2 YNNKEL (reference sequence). V was cut by 1 base and J by 6 bases, with 7 bases left in between. CDR3 length equals 12 residues. CDR3 sequence (DNA): TGTGCCAGCAGCCAAGGTAGCGGCGAGCAGTACGTC. Translated, it gives CASSQGSGEQYV.

This chain joins TRBV19 and TRBJ2-6; D gene ambiguous. Trimming left V 5 bases short and J 0 bases short, with 8 bases between. The CDR3 has 15 residues. Per germline, CDR1 LNHDA and CDR2 SQIVND (reference sequence). CDR3 residues: CASSAALSGANVLTF. Written as DNA, the CDR3 is TGTGCCAGTAGTGCGGCCCTCTCTGGGGCCAACGTCCTGACTTTC. The whole variable domain, filled in from reference TRBV19 and TRBJ2-6, reads DGGITQSPKYLFRKEGQNVTLSCEQNLNHDAMYWYRQDPGQGLRLIYYSQIVNDFQKGDIAEGYSVSREKKESFPLTVTSAQKNPTAFYLCASSAALSGANVLTFGAGSRLTVL.